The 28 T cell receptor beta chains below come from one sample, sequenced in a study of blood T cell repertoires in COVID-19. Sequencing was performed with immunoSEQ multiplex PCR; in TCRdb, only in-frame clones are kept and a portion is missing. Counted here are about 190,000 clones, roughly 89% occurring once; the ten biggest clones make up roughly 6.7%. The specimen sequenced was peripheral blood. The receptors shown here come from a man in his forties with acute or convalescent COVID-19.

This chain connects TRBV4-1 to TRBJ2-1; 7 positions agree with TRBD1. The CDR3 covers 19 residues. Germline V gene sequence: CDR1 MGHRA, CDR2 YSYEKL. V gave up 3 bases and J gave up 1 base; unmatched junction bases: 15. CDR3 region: CASSQMGEQGISSYNEQFF. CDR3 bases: TGCGCCAGCAGCCAGATGGGGGAACAGGGGATCTCATCCTACAATGAGCAGTTCTTC.

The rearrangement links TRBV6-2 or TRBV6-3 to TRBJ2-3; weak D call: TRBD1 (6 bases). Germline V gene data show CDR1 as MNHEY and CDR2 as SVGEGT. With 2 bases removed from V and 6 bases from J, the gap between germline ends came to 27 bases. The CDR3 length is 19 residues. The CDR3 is CASSYSRGGGRSEVDTQYF. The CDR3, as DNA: TGTGCCAGCAGTTACAGTCGTGGGGGCGGACGCTCTGAAGTTGATACGCAGTATTTT.

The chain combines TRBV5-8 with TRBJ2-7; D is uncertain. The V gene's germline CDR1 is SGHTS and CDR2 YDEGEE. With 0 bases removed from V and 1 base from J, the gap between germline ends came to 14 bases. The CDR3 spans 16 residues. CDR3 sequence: CASSLGASLGSYEQYF. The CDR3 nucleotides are TGTGCCAGCAGCTTGGGTGCATCCCTAGGATCCTACGAGCAGTACTTC.

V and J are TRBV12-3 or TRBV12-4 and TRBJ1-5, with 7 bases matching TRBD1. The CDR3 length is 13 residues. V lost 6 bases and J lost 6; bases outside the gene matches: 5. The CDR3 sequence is CASRAQGGQPQHF. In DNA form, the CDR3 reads TGTGCCAGCAGGGCCCAGGGGGGTCAGCCCCAGCATTTT.

The CDR3: CASNFERLLDTQYF. DNA of the CDR3: TGTGCCAGCAACTTCGAGAGGCTGCTAGATACGCAGTATTTT. This sequence joins TRBV2 and TRBJ2-3; D not resolved. The CDR3 contains 14 residues. In germline, CDR1 is SNHLY, CDR2 FYNNEI. Trimming removed 7 bases from V and 5 bases from J, with 16 bases in between.

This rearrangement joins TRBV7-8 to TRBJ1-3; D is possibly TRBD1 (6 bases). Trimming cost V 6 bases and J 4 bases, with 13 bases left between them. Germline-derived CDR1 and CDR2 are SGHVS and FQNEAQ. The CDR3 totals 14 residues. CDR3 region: CASRDDRPGNTIYF. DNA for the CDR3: TGTGCCAGCAGAGATGACAGGCCGGGAAACACCATATATTTT.

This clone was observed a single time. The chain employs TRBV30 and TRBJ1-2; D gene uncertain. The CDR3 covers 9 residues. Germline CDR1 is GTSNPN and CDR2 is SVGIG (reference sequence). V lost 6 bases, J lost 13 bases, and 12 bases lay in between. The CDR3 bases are TGTGCCTGCTTCAGGCCCAGCACCTTC. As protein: CACFRPSTF. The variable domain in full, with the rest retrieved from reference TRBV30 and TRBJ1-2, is SQTIHQWPATLVQPVGSPLSLECTVEGTSNPNLYWYRQAAGRGLQLLFYSVGIGQISSEVPQNLSASRPQDRQFILSSKKLLLSDSGFYLCACFRPSTFGSGTRLTVV.

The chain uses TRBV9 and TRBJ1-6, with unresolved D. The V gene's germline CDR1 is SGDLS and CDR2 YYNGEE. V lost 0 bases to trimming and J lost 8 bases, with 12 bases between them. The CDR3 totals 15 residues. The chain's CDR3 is CASSVEGRHDSPLHF. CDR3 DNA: TGTGCCAGCAGCGTAGAAGGCAGGCACGATTCACCCCTCCACTTT.

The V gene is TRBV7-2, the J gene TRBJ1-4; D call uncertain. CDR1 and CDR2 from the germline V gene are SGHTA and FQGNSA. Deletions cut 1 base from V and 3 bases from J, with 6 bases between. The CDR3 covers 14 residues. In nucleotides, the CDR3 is TGTGCCAGCAGCTTAGGAGGTGCTAATGAAAAACTGTTTTTT. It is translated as CASSLGGANEKLFF.

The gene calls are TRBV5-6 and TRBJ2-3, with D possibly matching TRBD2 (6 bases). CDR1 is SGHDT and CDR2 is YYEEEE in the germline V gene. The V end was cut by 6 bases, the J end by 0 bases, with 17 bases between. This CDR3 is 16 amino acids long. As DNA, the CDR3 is TGTGCCAGCACCGGGGGTCCGCCCCTAAGCACAGATACGCAGTATTTT. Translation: CASTGGPPLSTDTQYF.

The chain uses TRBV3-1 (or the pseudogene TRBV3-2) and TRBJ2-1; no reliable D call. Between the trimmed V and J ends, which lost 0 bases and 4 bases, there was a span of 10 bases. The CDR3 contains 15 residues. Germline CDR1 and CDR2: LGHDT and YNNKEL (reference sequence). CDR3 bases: TGTGCCAGCAGCCAAGATGTTAGCCGGTACAATGAGCAGTTCTTC. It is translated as CASSQDVSRYNEQFF.

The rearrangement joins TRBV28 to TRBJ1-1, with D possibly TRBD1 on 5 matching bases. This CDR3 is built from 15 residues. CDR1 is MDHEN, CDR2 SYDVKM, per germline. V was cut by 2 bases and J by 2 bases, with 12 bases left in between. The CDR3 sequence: CASSLGGASNTEAFF. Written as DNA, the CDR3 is TGTGCCAGCAGTTTAGGCGGGGCTTCCAACACTGAAGCTTTCTTT.

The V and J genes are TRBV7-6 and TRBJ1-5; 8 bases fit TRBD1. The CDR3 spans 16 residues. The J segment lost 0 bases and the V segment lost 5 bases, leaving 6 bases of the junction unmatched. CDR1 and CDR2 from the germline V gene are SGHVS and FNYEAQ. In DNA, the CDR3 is TGTGCCAGCAGCCTCGGACAGGGCTATAGCAATCAGCCCCAGCATTTT. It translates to CASSLGQGYSNQPQHF. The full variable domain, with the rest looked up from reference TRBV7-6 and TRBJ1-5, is GAGVSQSPRYKVTKRGQDVALRCDPISGHVSLYWYRQALGQGPEFLTYFNYEAQQDKSGLPNDRFSAERPEGSISTLTIQRTEQRDSAMYRCASSLGQGYSNQPQHFGDGTRLSIL.

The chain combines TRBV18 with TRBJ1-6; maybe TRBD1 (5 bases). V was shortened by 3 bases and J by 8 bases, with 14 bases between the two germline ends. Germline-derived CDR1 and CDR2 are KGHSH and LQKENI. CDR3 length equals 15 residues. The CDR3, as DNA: TGTGCCAGCTCACCCAGTAGGGTAGGGGATTCACCCCTCCACTTT. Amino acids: CASSPSRVGDSPLHF.

The CDR3 sequence is CASSLDYSEQYF. In DNA, the CDR3 is TGTGCCAGCAGCTTAGATTATTCCGAGCAGTACTTC. The chain couples TRBV11-2 to TRBJ2-7; D gene unclear. Germline V CDR1 and CDR2: SGHAT, FQNNGV. The CDR3 extends over 12 amino acids. V lost 0 bases and J lost 6, with 6 bases in between.

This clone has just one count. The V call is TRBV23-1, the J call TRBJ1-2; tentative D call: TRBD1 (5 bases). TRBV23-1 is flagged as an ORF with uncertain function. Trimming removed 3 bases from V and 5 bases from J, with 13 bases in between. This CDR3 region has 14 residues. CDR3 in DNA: TGCGCCAGCAGTCATCTACCAGGGCGGTATGGCTACACCTTC. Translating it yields CASSHLPGRYGYTF.

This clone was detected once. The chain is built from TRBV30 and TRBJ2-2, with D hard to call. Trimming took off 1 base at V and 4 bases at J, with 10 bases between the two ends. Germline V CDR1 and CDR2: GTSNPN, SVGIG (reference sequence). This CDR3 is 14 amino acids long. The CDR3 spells CAWSGLSSTGELFF. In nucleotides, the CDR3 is TGTGCCTGGAGTGGACTTTCCAGCACCGGGGAGCTGTTTTTT. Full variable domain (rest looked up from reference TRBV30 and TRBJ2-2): SQTIHQWPATLVQPVGSPLSLECTVEGTSNPNLYWYRQAAGRGLQLLFYSVGIGQISSEVPQNLSASRPQDRQFILSSKKLLLSDSGFYLCAWSGLSSTGELFFGEGSRLTVL.

The CDR3 protein is CASSIGGGRNTGELFF. The CDR3 coding sequence is TGTGCCAGTAGTATTGGCGGGGGGCGAAACACCGGGGAGCTGTTTTTT. The chain recombines TRBV19 with TRBJ2-2; 8 bases match TRBD2. CDR3 size: 16 residues. Germline V gene data show CDR1 as LNHDA and CDR2 as SQIVND (reference sequence). Trimming cost V 3 bases and J 2 bases; bases outside gene matches: 5. Variable domain in full (rest from reference TRBV19 and TRBJ2-2): DGGITQSPKYLFRKEGQNVTLSCEQNLNHDAMYWYRQDPGQGLRLIYYSQIVNDFQKGDIAEGYSVSREKKESFPLTVTSAQKNPTAFYLCASSIGGGRNTGELFFGEGSRLTVL.

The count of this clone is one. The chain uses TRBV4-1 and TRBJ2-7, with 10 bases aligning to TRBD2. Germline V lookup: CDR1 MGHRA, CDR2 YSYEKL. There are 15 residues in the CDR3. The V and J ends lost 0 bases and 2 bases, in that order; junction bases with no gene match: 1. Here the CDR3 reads CASSQEAGGPYEQYF. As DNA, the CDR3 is TGCGCCAGCAGCCAAGAAGCGGGGGGGCCCTACGAGCAGTACTTC.

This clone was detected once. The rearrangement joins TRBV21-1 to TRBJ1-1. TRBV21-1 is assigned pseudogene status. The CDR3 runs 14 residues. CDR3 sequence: CASSRGGDDTEAFF. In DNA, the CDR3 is TGTGCCAGCAGCAGAGGAGGGGATGACACTGAAGCTTTCTTT.

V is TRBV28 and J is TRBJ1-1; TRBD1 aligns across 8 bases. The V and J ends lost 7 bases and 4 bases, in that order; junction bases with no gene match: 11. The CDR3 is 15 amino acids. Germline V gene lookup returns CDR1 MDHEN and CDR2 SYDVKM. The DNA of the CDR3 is TGTGCCAGCAACTATCCGACAGGGGTGGCCACTGAAGCTTTCTTT. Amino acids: CASNYPTGVATEAFF.

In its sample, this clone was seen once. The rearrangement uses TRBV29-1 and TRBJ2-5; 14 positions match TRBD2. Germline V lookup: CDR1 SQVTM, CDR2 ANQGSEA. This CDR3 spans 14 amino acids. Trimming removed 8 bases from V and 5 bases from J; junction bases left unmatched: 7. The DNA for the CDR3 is TGCAGCTCCCGACTAGCGGGGGGGCGGGAGACCCAGTACTTC. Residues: CSSRLAGGRETQYF.

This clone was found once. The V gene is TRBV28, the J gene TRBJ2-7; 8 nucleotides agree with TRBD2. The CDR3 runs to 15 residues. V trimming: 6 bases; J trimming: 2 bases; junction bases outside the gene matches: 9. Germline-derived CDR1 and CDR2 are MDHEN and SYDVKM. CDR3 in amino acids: CASSSPTGGAYEQYF. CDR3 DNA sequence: TGTGCCAGCAGCTCCCCCACCGGGGGGGCCTACGAGCAGTACTTC.

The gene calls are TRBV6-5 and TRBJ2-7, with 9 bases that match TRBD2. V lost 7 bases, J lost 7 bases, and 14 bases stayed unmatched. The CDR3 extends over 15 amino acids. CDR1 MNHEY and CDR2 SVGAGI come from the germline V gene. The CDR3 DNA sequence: TGTGCCAGCACGGCGGGGGGGACAGTCCCTAGTGAGCAGTACTTC. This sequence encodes CASTAGGTVPSEQYF.

Here the CDR3 DNA reads TGTGCCAGCAGCTTCGGACAGGGGTACACTGAAGCTTTCTTT. Its protein is CASSFGQGYTEAFF. This chain links TRBV11-2 with TRBJ1-1; TRBD1 matches 9 bases. Per germline, CDR1 SGHAT and CDR2 FQNNGV. The CDR3 totals 14 residues. V dropped 3 bases and J dropped 3; count of bases not matched to a gene: 2.

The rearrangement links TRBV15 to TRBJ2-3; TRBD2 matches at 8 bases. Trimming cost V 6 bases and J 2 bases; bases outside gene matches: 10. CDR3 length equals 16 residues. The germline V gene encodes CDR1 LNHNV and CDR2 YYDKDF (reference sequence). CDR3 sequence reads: CATSLGGAVSTDTQYF. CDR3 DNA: TGTGCCACCAGTCTCGGGGGGGCCGTGTCCACAGATACGCAGTATTTT.

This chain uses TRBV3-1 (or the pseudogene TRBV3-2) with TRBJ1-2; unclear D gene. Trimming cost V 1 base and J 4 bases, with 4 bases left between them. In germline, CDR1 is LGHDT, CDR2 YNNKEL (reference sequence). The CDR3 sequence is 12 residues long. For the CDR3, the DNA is TGTGCCAGCAGCCAAGGGGCCTATGGCTACACCTTC. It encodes CASSQGAYGYTF.

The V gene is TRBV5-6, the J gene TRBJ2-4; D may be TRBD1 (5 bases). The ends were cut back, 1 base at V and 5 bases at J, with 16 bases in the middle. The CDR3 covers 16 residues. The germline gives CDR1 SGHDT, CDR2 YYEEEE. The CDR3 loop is CASSLSQEWGENIQYF. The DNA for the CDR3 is TGTGCCAGCAGCTTGTCCCAGGAGTGGGGCGAAAACATTCAGTACTTC.